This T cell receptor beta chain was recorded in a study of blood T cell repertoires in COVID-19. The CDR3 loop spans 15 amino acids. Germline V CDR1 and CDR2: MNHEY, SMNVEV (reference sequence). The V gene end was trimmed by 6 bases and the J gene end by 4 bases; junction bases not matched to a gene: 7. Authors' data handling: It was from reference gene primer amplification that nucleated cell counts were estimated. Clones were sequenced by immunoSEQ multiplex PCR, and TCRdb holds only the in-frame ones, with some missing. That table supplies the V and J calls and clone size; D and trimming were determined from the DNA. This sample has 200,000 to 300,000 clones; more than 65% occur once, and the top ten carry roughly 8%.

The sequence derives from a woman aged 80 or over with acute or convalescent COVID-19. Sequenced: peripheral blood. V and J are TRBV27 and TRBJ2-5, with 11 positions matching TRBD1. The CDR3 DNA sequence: TGTGCCAGCAGCCCCTTCGGGACAGGGGGAGAGACCCAGTACTTC. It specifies CASSPFGTGGETQYF.